The 20 T cell receptor beta chains presented below share a single source sample, sequenced in a study of T-cell reconstitution after alpha-beta-depleted transplantation in children. Unique molecular identifiers were used in preparing the TCRbeta library. MiXCR, run by TCRdb on the PCR reads, gives a single entry per CDR3 protein. The table records fewer than 90,000 distinct CDR3 sequences, just under 7.5% of them present only once. This material consisted of PBMCs from the stem cell graft donor, taken from the stem cell graft. Every receptor here comes from a human donor who donated a stem cell graft to a child with acute lymphoblastic leukemia.

This clonotype was detected many times. The gene calls are TRBV27 and TRBJ1-1, with TRBD1 as a possible D gene (6 bases). CDR1 is MNHEY, CDR2 SMNVEV, per germline (reference sequence). V lost 2 bases, J lost 3 bases, and 13 bases lay in between. This CDR3 region has 15 residues. CDR3 loop: CASSLRGQGYTEAFF. The CDR3 nucleotides read TGTGCCAGCAGTTTAAGGGGTCAGGGGTACACTGAAGCTTTCTTT.

This clonotype was seen at least ten times. CDR3 in DNA: TGTGCCAGCAGCCAAGGCATAAGGGATGGCTACACCTTC. It codes for CASSQGIRDGYTF. The genes are TRBV14 and TRBJ1-2, with D unresolved. V lost 1 base, J lost 6 bases, and 9 bases lay in between. This CDR3 has 13 residues. Germline V CDR1 and CDR2: SGHDN, FVKESK.

The genes are TRBV7-2 and TRBJ2-5; either TRBD1 or TRBD2 may fit D (6 bases each). This CDR3 is built from 14 residues. With 4 bases removed from V and 2 bases from J, the gap between germline ends came to 11 bases. In germline, CDR1 is SGHTA, CDR2 FQGNSA. The CDR3 DNA follows: TGTGCCAGCAGCTGGAGGAGGGGGCAAGAGACCCAGTACTTC. Its translation: CASSWRRGQETQYF.

This clonotype was counted many times. CDR3 residues: CASPGLGFF. CDR3 DNA sequence: TGTGCCAGCCCGGGACTAGGGTTCTTC. The V call is TRBV2, the J call TRBJ2-1; 8 positions match TRBD2. CDR3 length equals 9 residues. J lost 15 bases, V lost 8 bases, and 3 bases had no gene match. The V gene's germline CDR1 is SNHLY and CDR2 FYNNEI.

This clonotype showed up many times. The chain carries TRBV12-3 or TRBV12-4 and TRBJ2-1, with D perhaps assigned TRBD1 or TRBD2 (5 bases each). The length of the CDR3 is 12 residues. V was clipped by 3 bases and J by 9 bases, with 9 bases between them. Here the CDR3 reads CASSFRESEQFF. CDR3 nucleotide sequence: TGTGCCAGCAGTTTCAGGGAGAGTGAGCAGTTCTTC.

This clonotype was seen ten or more times. The V gene is TRBV20-1, the J gene TRBJ2-3; unclear D gene. V gave up 3 bases and J gave up 4 bases, with 17 bases separating them. Germline loops: CDR1 DFQATT, CDR2 SNEGSKA (reference sequence). The CDR3 consists of 15 residues. CDR3 region: CSASTRGRFSDTQYF. The CDR3 DNA sequence: TGCAGTGCTAGCACACGTGGAAGATTTTCAGATACGCAGTATTTT.

There are many counts of this clonotype. The rearrangement uses TRBV5-5 and TRBJ2-1; no reliable D call. Per germline, CDR1 SGHKS and CDR2 YYEKEE (reference sequence). V dropped 0 bases and J dropped 3 bases, with 4 bases sitting between them. This CDR3 has 13 residues. As DNA, the CDR3 is TGTGCCAGCAGCTTGGGACTCTACAATGAGCAGTTCTTC. It encodes CASSLGLYNEQFF.

This clonotype was recorded many times. This rearrangement joins TRBV20-1 to TRBJ2-3, with 10 bases that match TRBD2. The V segment lost 2 bases and the J segment 0 bases; nucleotides outside the gene matches: 2. The CDR3 length is 15 residues. CDR1 and CDR2 (germline): DFQATT, SNEGSKA (reference sequence). The CDR3 DNA follows: TGCAGTGCTAGACTAGCGGGGGCTAGCACAGATACGCAGTATTTT. Its translation is CSARLAGASTDTQYF.

CDR3 sequence (DNA): TGCGCCAGCAGTCAATCTAAGACGGTGATGTTCCAAGAGACCCAGTACTTC. Amino acids: CASSQSKTVMFQETQYF. The gene calls are TRBV23-1 and TRBJ2-5; D gene unclear. TRBV23-1 is flagged as an ORF with uncertain function. V lost 0 bases, J lost 1 base, and 15 bases lay in between. The CDR3 length is 17 residues.

The rearrangement links TRBV2 to TRBJ2-1; 8 nucleotides line up with TRBD2. Unmatched junction bases numbered 10, after V lost 6 bases and J lost 6 bases. There are 15 residues in the CDR3. Germline V gene data show CDR1 as SNHLY and CDR2 as FYNNEI. The CDR3 is CASSGGAPPRNEQFF. In nucleotides, the CDR3 is TGTGCCAGCAGCGGGGGGGCGCCCCCCCGCAATGAGCAGTTCTTC.

This clonotype came up a few times. The chain couples TRBV7-9 to TRBJ2-4; no clear D. The CDR3 loop spans 15 amino acids. V gave up 5 bases and J gave up 5 bases, with 16 bases separating them. In germline, CDR1 is SEHNR, CDR2 FQNEAQ (reference sequence). CDR3 nucleotides: TGTGCCAGCAGCCCTCATGGTATGAGAGAAAACATTCAGTACTTC. Protein: CASSPHGMRENIQYF.

This clonotype was seen repeatedly, ten times or more. V and J are TRBV3-1 and TRBJ2-3, with D unresolved. Germline values: CDR1 LGHDT, CDR2 YNNKEL (reference sequence). The V and J ends lost 4 bases and 0 bases respectively, with 8 bases between them. The CDR3 extends over 14 amino acids. This chain's CDR3 is CASSRLTSTDTQYF. In DNA form, the CDR3 reads TGTGCCAGCAGCCGCCTTACTAGCACAGATACGCAGTATTTT.

This clonotype was observed a few times. CDR3 in amino acids: CSVESQTGPSYEQYF. Written as DNA, the CDR3 is TGCAGCGTTGAATCCCAGACAGGTCCGTCCTACGAGCAGTACTTC. This chain joins TRBV29-1 and TRBJ2-7, with D perhaps TRBD1 (6 bases). The germline V gene encodes CDR1 SQVTM and CDR2 ANQGSEA. V gave up 2 bases and J gave up 1 base, with 15 bases separating them. The CDR3 is 15 amino acids.

Only a few counts were recorded for this clonotype. V usage is TRBV7-9 and J usage is TRBJ1-6; no reliable D call. The CDR3 has 15 residues. V lost 3 bases, J lost 8 bases, and 14 bases lay in between. CDR1 SEHNR and CDR2 FQNEAQ come from the germline V gene (reference sequence). Written as DNA, the CDR3 is TGTGCCAGCAGCTTTAAGGGAGGTCAGGATTCACCCCTCCACTTT. As protein: CASSFKGGQDSPLHF.

Ten or more counts support this clonotype. This chain links TRBV16 with TRBJ1-5; D not certain. The CDR3 consists of 17 residues. V was pared by 4 bases and J by 0 bases, with 16 bases between. Germline loops: CDR1 KGHSY, CDR2 FQNENV. The DNA for the CDR3 is TGTGCCAGCAGCCCCCACTTACCCATGAATAGCAATCAGCCCCAGCATTTT. It translates to CASSPHLPMNSNQPQHF.

This clonotype was found a few times. The chain employs TRBV19 and TRBJ1-1; the D is unclear. The CDR3 length is 14 residues. Deletions cut 2 bases from V and 0 bases from J, with 7 bases between. Per the germline V gene, CDR1 is LNHDA and CDR2 is SQIVND (reference sequence). CDR3 DNA: TGTGCCAGTAGTATAAGGGCGATGAACACTGAAGCTTTCTTT. Protein: CASSIRAMNTEAFF.

This clonotype appeared many times. The chain combines TRBV24-1 with TRBJ2-1; D tentatively reads TRBD1 or TRBD2 (5 bases each). Trimming cost V 3 bases and J 9 bases, with 11 bases left between them. Per germline, CDR1 KGHDR and CDR2 SFDVKD. The CDR3 runs 13 residues. CDR3 DNA: TGTGCCACCAGTGATCCCGGGACCGTTGAGCAGTTCTTC. Amino acid sequence: CATSDPGTVEQFF.

The V and J genes are TRBV27 and TRBJ2-7; D is undetermined. Deletions cut 0 bases from V and 2 bases from J, with 11 bases between. The V gene's germline CDR1 is MNHEY and CDR2 SMNVEV (reference sequence). This CDR3 spans 15 amino acids. The CDR3 reads CASSLSRHQTYEQYF. In DNA form, the CDR3 reads TGTGCCAGCAGTTTATCCAGGCATCAAACCTACGAGCAGTACTTC.

This clonotype was seen many times. The chain uses TRBV20-1 and TRBJ2-1; D may be TRBD2 (6 bases). Germline assignment: CDR1 DFQATT and CDR2 SNEGSKA (reference sequence). Trimming stripped 4 bases from V and 5 bases from J, with 18 bases between. The CDR3 is made up of 15 amino acids. The CDR3 sequence is CSANYAAGLNNEQFF. In DNA form, the CDR3 reads TGCAGTGCTAACTACGCCGCGGGACTTAACAATGAGCAGTTCTTC.

This clonotype occurred many times. The gene calls are TRBV10-3 and TRBJ2-1; D ambiguous. Germline V gene lookup returns CDR1 ENHRY and CDR2 SYGVKD. The CDR3 loop spans 14 amino acids. Deletions cut 0 bases from V and 7 bases from J, with 10 bases between. The chain's CDR3 is CAISESNQENEQFF. Here the CDR3 DNA reads TGTGCCATCAGTGAGTCGAATCAGGAGAATGAGCAGTTCTTC.